This TCR beta chain was found in a study of T cell changes during pregnancy in multiple sclerosis. This table comes from immunoSEQ multiplex PCR, and its TCRdb copy is limited to in-frame clones, with some not included. The table has about 47,000 clones, 93% seen once. The sample in question was peripheral blood, obtained in the second trimester of pregnancy. The clonotype originates from a female donor with multiple sclerosis, enrolled in a pregnancy study.

The DNA of the CDR3 is TGTGCCAGCAGCTCCTTTACCCGACAGGGAAACTATGGCTACACCTTC. The encoded protein is CASSSFTRQGNYGYTF. This rearrangement joins TRBV7-2 to TRBJ1-2, with 7 positions matching TRBD1. This CDR3 contains 16 residues. The J segment lost 2 bases and the V segment lost 4 bases, leaving 10 bases of the junction unmatched. The germline CDR1 and CDR2 sequences are SGHTA and FQGNSA.